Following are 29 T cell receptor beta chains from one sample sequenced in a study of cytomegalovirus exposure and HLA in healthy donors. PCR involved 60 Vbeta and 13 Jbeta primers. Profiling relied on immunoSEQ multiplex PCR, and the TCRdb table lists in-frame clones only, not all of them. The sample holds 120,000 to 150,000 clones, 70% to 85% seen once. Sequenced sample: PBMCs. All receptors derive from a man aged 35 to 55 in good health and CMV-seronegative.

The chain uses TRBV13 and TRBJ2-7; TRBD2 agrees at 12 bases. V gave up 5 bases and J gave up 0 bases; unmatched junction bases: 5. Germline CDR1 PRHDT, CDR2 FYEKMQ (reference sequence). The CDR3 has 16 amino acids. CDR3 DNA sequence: TGTGCCAGCAGCACAACTAGCGGGGGGATCTCCTACGAGCAGTACTTC. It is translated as CASSTTSGGISYEQYF.

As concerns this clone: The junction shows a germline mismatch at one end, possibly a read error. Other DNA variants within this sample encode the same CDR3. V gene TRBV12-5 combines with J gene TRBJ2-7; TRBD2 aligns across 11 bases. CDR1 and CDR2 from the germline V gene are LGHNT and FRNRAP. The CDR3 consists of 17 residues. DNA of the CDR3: TGTGCTAGTGGTCTGGTCAGACTAGCGGGATCTACCTACGAGCAGTACTTC. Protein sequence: CASGLVRLAGSTYEQYF.

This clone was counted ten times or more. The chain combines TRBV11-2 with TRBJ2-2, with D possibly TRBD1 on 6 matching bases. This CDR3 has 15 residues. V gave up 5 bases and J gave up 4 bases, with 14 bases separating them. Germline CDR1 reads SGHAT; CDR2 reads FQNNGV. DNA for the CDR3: TGTGCCAGCAGCCAAACAGGGTCCGGCACCGGGGAGCTGTTTTTT. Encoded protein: CASSQTGSGTGELFF.

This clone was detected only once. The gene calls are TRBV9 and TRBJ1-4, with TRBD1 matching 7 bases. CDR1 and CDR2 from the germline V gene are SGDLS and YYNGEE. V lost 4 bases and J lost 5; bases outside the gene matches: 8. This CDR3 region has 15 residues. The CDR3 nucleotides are TGTGCCAGCAGCATAGGGGGACAGCTAAATGAAAAACTGTTTTTT. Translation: CASSIGGQLNEKLFF. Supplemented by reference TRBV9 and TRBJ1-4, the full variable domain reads DSGVTQTPKHLITATGQRVTLRCSPRSGDLSVYWYQQSLDQGLQFLIQYYNGEERAKGNILERFSAQQFPDLHSELNLSSLELGDSALYFCASSIGGQLNEKLFFGSGTQLSVL.

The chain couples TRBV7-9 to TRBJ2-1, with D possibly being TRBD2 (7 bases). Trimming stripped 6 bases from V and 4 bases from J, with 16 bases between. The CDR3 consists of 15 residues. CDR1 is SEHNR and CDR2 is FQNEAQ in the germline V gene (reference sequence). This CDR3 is CASRLGGGAYNEQFF. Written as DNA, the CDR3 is TGTGCCAGCAGACTAGGCGGGGGCGCATACAATGAGCAGTTCTTC.

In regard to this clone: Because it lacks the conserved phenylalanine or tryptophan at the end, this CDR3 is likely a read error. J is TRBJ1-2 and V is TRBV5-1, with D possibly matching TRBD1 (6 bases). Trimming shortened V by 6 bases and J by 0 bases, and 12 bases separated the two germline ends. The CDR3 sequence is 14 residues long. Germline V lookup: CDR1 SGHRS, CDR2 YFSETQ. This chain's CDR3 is CASTMDSPNYGYTL. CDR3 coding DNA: TGCGCCAGCACCATGGACAGTCCTAACTATGGCTACACCCTC.

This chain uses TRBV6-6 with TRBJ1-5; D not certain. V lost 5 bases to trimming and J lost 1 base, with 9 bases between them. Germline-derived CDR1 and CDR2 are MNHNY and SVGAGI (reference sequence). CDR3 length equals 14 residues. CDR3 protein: CASSPRESNQPQHF. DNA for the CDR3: TGTGCCAGCAGTCCCCGGGAGAGCAATCAGCCCCAGCATTTT.

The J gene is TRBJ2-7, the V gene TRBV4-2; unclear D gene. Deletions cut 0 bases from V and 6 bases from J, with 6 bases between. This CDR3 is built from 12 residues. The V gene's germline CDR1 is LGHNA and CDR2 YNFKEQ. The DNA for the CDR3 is TGTGCCAGCAGCCAAGAGCGGAGCGAGCAGTACTTC. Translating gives CASSQERSEQYF.

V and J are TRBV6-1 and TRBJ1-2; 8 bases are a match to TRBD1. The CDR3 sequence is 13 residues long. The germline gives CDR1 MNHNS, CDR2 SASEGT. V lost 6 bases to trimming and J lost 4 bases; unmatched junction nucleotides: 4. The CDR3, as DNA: TGTGCCAGCAGCAAAGGACAGGGCTATGGCTACACCTTC. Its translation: CASSKGQGYGYTF.

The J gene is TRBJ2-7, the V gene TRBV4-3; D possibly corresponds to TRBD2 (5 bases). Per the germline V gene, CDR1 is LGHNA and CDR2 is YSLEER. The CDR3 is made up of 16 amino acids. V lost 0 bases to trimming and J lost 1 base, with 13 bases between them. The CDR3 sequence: CASSQDIGEWSYEQYF. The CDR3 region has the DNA TGCGCCAGCAGCCAAGATATCGGGGAGTGGTCCTACGAGCAGTACTTC.

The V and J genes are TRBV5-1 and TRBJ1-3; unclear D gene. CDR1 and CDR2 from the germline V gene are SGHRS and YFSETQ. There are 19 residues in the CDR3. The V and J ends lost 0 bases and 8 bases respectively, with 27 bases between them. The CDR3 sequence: CASSLALYYTSRLGDTIYF. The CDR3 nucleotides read TGCGCCAGCAGCTTGGCACTCTATTATACAAGTCGCCTAGGAGACACCATATATTTT.

The CDR3 is CASSRDPTTNEQFF. The CDR3 bases are TGTGCCAGCAGTCGAGACCCTACTACAAATGAGCAGTTCTTC. The chain couples TRBV28 to TRBJ2-1; D is uncertain. CDR1 is MDHEN and CDR2 is SYDVKM in the germline V gene. The CDR3 has 14 residues. Trimming took 5 bases from V and 7 from J, leaving 15 bases between them.

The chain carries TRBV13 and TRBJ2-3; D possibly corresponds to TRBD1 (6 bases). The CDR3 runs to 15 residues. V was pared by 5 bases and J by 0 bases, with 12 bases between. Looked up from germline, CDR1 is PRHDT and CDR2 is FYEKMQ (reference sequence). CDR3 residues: CASSPRTDSTDTQYF. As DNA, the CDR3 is TGTGCCAGCAGCCCGAGGACAGATAGCACAGATACGCAGTATTTT.

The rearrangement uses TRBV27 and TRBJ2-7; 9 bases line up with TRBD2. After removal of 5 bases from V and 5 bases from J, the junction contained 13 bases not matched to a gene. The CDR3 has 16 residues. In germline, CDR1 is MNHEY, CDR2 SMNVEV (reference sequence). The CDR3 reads CASSTVAGGPIDEQYF. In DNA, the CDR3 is TGTGCCAGCAGTACTGTCGCGGGAGGGCCTATCGACGAGCAGTACTTC.

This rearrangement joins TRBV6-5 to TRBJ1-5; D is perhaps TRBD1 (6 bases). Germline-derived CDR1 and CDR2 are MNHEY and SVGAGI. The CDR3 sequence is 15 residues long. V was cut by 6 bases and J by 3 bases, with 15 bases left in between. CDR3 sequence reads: CASSTGTSLNQPQHF. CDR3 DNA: TGTGCCAGCAGCACCGGGACATCCCTCAATCAGCCCCAGCATTTT.

CDR3 residues: CASSGQAATDTQYF. For the CDR3, the DNA is TGTGCCAGCAGTGGACAGGCGGCCACAGATACGCAGTATTTT. The gene calls are TRBV2 and TRBJ2-3; D is perhaps TRBD1 (6 bases). Germline CDR1 is SNHLY and CDR2 is FYNNEI. The CDR3 runs to 14 residues. The germline V and J ends were trimmed by 4 bases and 2 bases, with 10 bases remaining between them.

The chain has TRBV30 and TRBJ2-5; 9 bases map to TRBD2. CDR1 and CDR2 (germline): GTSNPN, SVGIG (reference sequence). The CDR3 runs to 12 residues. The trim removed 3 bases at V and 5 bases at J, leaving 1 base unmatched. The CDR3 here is CAWSAGGETQYF. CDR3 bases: TGTGCCTGGAGCGCGGGAGGGGAGACCCAGTACTTC. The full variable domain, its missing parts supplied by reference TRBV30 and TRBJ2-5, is SQTIHQWPATLVQPVGSPLSLECTVEGTSNPNLYWYRQAAGRGLQLLFYSVGIGQISSEVPQNLSASRPQDRQFILSSKKLLLSDSGFYLCAWSAGGETQYFGPGTRLLVL.

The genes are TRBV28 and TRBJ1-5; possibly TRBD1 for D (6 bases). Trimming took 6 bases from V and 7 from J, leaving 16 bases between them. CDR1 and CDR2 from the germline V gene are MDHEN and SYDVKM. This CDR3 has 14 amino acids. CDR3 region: CASSQTGNRQPQHF. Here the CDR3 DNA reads TGTGCCAGCAGCCAAACAGGGAACCGACAGCCCCAGCATTTT.

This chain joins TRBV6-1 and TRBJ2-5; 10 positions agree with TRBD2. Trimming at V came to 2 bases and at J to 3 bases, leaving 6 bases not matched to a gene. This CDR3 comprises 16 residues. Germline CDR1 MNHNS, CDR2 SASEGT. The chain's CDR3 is CASSELPGLAEETQYF. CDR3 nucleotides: TGTGCCAGCAGTGAATTACCCGGACTAGCGGAAGAGACCCAGTACTTC.

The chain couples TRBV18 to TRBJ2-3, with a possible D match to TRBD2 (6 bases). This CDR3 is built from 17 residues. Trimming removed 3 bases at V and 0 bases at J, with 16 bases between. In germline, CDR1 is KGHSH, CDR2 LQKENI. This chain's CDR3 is CASSPGLEYLSTDTQYF. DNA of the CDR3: TGTGCCAGCTCACCGGGACTCGAGTACCTTAGCACAGATACGCAGTATTTT.

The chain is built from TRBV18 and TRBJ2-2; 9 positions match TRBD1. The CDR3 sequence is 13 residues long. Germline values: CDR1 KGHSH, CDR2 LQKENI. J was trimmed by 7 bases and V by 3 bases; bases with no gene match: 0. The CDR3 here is CASSPTGGGELFF. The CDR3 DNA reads TGTGCCAGCTCACCGACAGGGGGCGGGGAGCTGTTTTTT.

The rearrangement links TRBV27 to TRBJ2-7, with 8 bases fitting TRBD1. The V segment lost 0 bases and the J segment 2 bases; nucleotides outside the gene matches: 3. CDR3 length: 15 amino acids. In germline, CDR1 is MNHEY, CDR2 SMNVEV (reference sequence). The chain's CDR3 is CASSLSDRGPYEQYF. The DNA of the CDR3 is TGTGCCAGCAGTTTATCTGACAGGGGACCCTACGAGCAGTACTTC.

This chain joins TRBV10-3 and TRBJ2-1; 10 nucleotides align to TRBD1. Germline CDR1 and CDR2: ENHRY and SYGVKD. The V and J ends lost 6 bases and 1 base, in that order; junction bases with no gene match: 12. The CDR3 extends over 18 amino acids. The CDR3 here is CAIRGDRGRAGSYNEQFF. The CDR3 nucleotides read TGTGCCATCAGAGGGGACAGGGGCCGAGCTGGGTCCTACAATGAGCAGTTCTTC.

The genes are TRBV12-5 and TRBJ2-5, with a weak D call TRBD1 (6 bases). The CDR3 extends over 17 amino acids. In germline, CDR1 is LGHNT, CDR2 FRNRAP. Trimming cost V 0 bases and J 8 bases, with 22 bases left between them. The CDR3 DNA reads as TGTGCTAGTGGTTTGGTACTAGGCAGGGGCCGGAGTGGAACCCAGTACTTC. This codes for CASGLVLGRGRSGTQYF.

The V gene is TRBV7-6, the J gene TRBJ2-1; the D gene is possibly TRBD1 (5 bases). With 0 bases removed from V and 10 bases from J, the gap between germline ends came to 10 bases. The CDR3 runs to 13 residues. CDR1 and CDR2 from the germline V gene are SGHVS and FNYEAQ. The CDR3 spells CASSLARQGEQFF. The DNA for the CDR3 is TGTGCCAGCAGCTTAGCGAGGCAGGGAGAGCAGTTCTTC.

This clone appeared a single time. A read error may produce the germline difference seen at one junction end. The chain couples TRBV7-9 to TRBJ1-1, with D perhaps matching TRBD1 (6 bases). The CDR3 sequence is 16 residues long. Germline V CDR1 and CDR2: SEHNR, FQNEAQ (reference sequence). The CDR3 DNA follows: TGTTCCAGCACCGTAGGGGGGGGGACGGGAAGGACTGAAGCTTTCTTT. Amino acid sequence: CSSTVGGGTGRTEAFF.

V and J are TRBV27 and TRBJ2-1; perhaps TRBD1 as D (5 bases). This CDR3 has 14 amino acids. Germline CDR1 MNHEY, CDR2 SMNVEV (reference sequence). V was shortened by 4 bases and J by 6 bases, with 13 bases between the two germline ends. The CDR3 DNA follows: TGTGCCAGCAGTTCGCCGCTTAGGGGCAATGAGCAGTTCTTC. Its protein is CASSSPLRGNEQFF.

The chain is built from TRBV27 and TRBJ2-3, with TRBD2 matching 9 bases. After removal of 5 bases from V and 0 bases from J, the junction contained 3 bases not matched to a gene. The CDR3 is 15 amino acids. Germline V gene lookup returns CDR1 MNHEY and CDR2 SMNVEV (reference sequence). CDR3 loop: CASSPSGTSTDTQYF. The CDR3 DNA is TGTGCCAGCAGTCCTAGCGGGACTAGCACAGATACGCAGTATTTT.

As DNA, the CDR3 is TGTGCCAGCAGAATAGGAGGAGATACGCAGTATTTT. Translating it yields CASRIGGDTQYF. The genes are TRBV11-2 and TRBJ2-3; maybe TRBD2 (5 bases). Germline V gene data show CDR1 as SGHAT and CDR2 as FQNNGV. The CDR3 covers 12 residues. V dropped 6 bases and J dropped 5 bases, with 9 bases sitting between them. Full variable domain (missing parts from reference TRBV11-2 and TRBJ2-3): EAGVAQSPRYKIIEKRQSVAFWCNPISGHATLYWYQQILGQGPKLLIQFQNNGVVDDSQLPKDRFSAERLKGVDSTLKIQPAKLEDSAVYLCASRIGGDTQYFGPGTRLTVL.